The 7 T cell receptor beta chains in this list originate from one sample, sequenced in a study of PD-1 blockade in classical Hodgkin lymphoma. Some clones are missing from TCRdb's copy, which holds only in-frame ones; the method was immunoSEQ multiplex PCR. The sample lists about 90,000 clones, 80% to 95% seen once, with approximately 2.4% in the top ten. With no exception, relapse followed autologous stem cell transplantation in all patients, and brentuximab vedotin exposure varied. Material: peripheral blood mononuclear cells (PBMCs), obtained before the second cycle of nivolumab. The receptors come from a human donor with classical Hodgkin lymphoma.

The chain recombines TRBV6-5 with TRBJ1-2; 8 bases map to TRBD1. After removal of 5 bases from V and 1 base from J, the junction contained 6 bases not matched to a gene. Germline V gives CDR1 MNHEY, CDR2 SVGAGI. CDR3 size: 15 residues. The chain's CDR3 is CASSGTGGDNYGYTF. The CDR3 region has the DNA TGTGCCAGCAGTGGCACAGGGGGTGATAACTATGGCTACACCTTC.

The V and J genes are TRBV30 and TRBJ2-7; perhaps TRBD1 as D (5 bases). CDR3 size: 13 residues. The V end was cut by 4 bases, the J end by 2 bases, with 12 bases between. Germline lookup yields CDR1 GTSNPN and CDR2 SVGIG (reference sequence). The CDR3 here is CAWTDGQAYEQYF. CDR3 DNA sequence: TGTGCCTGGACTGACGGACAAGCCTACGAGCAGTACTTC.

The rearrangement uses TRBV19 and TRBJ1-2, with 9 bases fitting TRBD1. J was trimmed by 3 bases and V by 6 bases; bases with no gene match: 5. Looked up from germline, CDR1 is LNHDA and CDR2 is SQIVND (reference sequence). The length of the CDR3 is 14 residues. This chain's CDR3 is CASSRDRVDYGYTF. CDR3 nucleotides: TGTGCCAGTAGCCGGGACAGGGTTGACTATGGCTACACCTTC.

For the CDR3, the DNA is TGTGCCAGCAGCCGCCGGGACTTCCAAGAGACCCAGTACTTC. Translated: CASSRRDFQETQYF. The chain couples TRBV13 to TRBJ2-5, with a tentative D call TRBD2 (6 bases). This CDR3 is built from 14 residues. Trimming removed 5 bases at V and 1 base at J, with 11 bases between. Germline lookup yields CDR1 PRHDT and CDR2 FYEKMQ (reference sequence). Looking up the rest from reference TRBV13 and TRBJ2-5 gives the full variable domain: AAGVIQSPRHLIKEKRETATLKCYPIPRHDTVYWYQQGPGQDPQFLISFYEKMQSDKGSIPDRFSAQQFSDYHSELNMSSLELGDSALYFCASSRRDFQETQYFGPGTRLLVL.

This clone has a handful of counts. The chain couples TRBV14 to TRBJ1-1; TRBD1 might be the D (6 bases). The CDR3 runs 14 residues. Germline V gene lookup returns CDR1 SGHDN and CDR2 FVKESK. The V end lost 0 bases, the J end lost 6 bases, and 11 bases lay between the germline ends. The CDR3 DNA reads TGTGCCAGCAGCCAAGATCCGGGGGCCCCTGAAGCTTTCTTT. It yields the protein CASSQDPGAPEAFF.

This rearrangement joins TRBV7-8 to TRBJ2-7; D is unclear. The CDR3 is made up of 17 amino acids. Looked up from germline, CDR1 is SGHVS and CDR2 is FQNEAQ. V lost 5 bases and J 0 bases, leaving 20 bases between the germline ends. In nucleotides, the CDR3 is TGTGCCAGCAGCCCCCCTAGTGGACGGCGAGTCTCCTACGAGCAGTACTTC. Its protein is CASSPPSGRRVSYEQYF.

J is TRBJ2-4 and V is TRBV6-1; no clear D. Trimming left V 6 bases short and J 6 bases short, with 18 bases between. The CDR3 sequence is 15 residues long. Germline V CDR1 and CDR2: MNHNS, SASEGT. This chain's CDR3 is CASSKGGTALNIQYF. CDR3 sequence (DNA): TGTGCCAGCAGCAAAGGCGGTACAGCTTTAAACATTCAGTACTTC.